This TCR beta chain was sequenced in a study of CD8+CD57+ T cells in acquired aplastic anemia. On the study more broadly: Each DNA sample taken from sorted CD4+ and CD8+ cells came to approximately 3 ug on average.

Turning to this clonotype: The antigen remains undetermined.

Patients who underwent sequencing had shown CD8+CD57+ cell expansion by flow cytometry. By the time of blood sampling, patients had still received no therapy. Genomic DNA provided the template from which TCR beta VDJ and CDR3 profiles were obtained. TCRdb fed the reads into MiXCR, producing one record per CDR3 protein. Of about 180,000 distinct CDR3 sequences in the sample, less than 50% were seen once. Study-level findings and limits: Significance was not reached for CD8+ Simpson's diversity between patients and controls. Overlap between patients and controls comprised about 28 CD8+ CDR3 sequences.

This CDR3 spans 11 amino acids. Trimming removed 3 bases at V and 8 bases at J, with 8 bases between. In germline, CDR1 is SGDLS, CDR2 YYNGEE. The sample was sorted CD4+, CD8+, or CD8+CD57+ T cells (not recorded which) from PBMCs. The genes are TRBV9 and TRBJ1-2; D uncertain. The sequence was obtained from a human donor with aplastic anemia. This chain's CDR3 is CASSAGSGYTF. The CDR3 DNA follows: TGTGCCAGCAGCGCAGGTTCCGGCTACACCTTC.